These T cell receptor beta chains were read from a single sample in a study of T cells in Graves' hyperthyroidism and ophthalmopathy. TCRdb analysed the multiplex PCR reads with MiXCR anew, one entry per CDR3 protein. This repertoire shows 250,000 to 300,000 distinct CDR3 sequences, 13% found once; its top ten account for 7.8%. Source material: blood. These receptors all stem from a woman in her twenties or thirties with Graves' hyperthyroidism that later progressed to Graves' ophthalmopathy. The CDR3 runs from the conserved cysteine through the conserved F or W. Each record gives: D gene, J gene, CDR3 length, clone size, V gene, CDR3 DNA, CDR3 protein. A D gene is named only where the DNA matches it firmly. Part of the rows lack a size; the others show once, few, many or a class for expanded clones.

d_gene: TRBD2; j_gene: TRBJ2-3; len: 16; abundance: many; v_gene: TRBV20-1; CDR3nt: TGCAGTGCTACAACCGTAGGGCTAGCGGGCCCAGATACGCAGTATTTT; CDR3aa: CSATTVGLAGPDTQYF
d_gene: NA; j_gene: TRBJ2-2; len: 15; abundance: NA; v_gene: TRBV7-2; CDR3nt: TGTGCCAGCAGTCGGGACTTATCGAACACCGGGGAGCTGTTTTTT; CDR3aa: CASSRDLSNTGELFF
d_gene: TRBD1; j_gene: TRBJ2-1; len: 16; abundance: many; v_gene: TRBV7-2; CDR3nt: TGTGCCAGCAGCTTAGATTATGGACAGGGGTACAATGAGCAGTTCTTC; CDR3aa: CASSLDYGQGYNEQFF
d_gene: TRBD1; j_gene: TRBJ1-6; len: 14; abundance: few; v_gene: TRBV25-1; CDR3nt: TGTGCCAGCAGTCGGACAGGGGAAAATTCACCCCTCCACTTT; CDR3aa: CASSRTGENSPLHF
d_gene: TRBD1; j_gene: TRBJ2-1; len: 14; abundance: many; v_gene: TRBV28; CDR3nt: TGTGCCAGCAGTCGGACAGGAGACTACAATGAGCAGTTCTTC; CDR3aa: CASSRTGDYNEQFF
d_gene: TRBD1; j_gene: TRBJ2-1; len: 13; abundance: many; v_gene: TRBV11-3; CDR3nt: TGTGCCAGCAGCTTAAGGACAGGGAATGAGCAGTTCTTC; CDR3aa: CASSLRTGNEQFF
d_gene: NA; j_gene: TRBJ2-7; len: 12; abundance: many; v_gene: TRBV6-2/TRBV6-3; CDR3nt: TGTGCCAGCAGACCCGACAGGTTCGAGCAGTACTTC; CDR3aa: CASRPDRFEQYF
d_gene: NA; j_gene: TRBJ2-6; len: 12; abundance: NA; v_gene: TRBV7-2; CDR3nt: TGTGCCAGCAGCCAGGGGGCCAACGTCCTGACTTTC; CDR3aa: CASSQGANVLTF
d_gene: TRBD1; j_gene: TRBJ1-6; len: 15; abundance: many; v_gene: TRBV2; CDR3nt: TGTGCCAGCACGGTCCCGGGACAGGGACGTTCACCCCTCCACTTT; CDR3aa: CASTVPGQGRSPLHF
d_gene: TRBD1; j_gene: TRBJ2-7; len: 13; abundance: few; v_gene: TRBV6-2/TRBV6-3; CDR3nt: TGTGCCAGCGCCCGGGACAGCGGCTACGAGCAGTACTTC; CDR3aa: CASARDSGYEQYF
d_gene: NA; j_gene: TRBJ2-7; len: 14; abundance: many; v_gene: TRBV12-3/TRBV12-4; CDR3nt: TGTGCCAGCAAACGAGGTGAGGGTTCCTACGAGCAGTACTTC; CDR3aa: CASKRGEGSYEQYF
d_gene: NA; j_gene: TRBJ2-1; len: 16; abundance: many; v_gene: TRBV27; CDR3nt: TGTGCCAGCAGTTTTGGTAGCGGTAGCTCCTACAATGAGCAGTTCTTC; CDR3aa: CASSFGSGSSYNEQFF
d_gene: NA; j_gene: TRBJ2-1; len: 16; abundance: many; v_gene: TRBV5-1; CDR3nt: TGCGCCAGCAGCTTGGCCGGAAGAGGGACGTACAATGAGCAGTTCTTC; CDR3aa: CASSLAGRGTYNEQFF
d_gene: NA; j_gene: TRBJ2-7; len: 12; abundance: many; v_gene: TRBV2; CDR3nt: TGTGCCAGCAGTGAAGTCACCTACGAGCAGTACTTC; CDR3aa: CASSEVTYEQYF
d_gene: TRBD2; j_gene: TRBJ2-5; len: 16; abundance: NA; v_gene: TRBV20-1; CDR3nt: TGCAGTGCTAGTAGTGCCAGCGGGACTGACCAAGAGACCCAGTACTTC; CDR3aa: CSASSASGTDQETQYF
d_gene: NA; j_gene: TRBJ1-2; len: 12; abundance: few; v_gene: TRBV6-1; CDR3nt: TGTGCCATCAAAAATTATAACTATGGCTACACCTTC; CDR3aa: CAIKNYNYGYTF
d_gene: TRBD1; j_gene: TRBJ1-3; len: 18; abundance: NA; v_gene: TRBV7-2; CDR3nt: TGTGCCAGCAGCTTAGTTGGGACAGGCCCATCGACTGGAAACACCATATATTTT; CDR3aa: CASSLVGTGPSTGNTIYF
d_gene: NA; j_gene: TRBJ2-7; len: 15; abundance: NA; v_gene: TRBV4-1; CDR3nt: TGCGCCAGCAGCCAGCCGGACCCGGCTAGCTACGAGCAGTACTTC; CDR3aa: CASSQPDPASYEQYF
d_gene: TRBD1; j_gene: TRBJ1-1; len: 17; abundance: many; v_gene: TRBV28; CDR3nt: TGTGCCAGCAGTTCCCTTGAAGGACAGGGGCCGAACACTGAAGCTTTCTTT; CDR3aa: CASSSLEGQGPNTEAFF
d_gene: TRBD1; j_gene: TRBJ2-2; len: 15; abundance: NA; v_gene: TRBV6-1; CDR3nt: TGTGCCAGCAGGGGGTACAGGGGGCGGTCCGGGGAGCTGTTTTTT; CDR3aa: CASRGYRGRSGELFF
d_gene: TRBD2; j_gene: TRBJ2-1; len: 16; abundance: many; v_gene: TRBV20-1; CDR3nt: TGCAGTGCTAGAGATCTGCCAGCGGGAGGGAAGGGTGAGCAGTTCTTC; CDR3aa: CSARDLPAGGKGEQFF
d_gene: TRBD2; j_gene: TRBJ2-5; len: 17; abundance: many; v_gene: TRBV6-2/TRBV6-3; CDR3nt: TGTGCCAGCAGTACCGGGACTAGCGGGAGTATGGTCGAGACCCAGTACTTC; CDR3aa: CASSTGTSGSMVETQYF
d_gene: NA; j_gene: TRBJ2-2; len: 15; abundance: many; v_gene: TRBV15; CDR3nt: TGTGCCACCAGCAGAGATCACGGTTTGTCCGGGGAGCTGTTTTTT; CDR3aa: CATSRDHGLSGELFF
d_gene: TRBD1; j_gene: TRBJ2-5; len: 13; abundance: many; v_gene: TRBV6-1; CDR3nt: TGTGCCAGCAGCGCAGACAGGGAAGAGACCCAGTACTTC; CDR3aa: CASSADREETQYF
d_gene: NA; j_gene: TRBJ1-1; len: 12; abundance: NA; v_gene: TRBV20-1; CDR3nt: TGCAGTGCTAGACTCCTAAGAGATCGAGCTTTCTTT; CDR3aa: CSARLLRDRAFF
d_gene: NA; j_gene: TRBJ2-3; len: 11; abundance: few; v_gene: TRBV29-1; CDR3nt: TGCAGCGTTGAGGGACCAGATACGCAGTATTTT; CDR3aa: CSVEGPDTQYF
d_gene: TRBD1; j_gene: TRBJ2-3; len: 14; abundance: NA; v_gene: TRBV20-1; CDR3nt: TGCAGTGCTAGACAGGGGGCCGGCACAGATACGCAGTATTTT; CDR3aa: CSARQGAGTDTQYF
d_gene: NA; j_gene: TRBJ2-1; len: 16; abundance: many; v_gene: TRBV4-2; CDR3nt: TGTGCCAGCAGCCGAGGGACGGGTAGCTCCTACAATGAGCAGTTCTTC; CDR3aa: CASSRGTGSSYNEQFF
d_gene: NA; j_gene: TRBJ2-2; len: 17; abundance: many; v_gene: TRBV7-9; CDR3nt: TGTGCCAGCAGCTTAGCGGGCAGGCAGAGCGACAGCGGGGAGCTGTTTTTT; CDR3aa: CASSLAGRQSDSGELFF
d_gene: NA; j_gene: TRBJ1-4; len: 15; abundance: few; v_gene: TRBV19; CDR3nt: TGTGCCAGTAGTATAAGTGCGGGGACAAATGAAAAACTGTTTTTT; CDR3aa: CASSISAGTNEKLFF
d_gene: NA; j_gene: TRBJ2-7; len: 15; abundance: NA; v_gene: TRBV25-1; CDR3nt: TGTGCCAGCAGTGAATTAGATGGGAACTCCTACGAGCAGTACTTC; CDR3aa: CASSELDGNSYEQYF
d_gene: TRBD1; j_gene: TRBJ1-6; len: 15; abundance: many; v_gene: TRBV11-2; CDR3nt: TGTGCCAGCAGTGGGACCGGGACAGGGAATTCACCCCTCCACTTT; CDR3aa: CASSGTGTGNSPLHF
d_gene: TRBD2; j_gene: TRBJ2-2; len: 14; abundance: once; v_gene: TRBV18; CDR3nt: TGTGCCAGCGGGACTAGCAGGAACACCGGGGAGCTGTATTTT; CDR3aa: CASGTSRNTGELYF
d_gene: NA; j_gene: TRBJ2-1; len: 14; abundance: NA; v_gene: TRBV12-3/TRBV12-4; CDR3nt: TGTGCCAGCAGTTCGCCGGTAGGGGCACTTGAGCAGTTCTTC; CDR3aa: CASSSPVGALEQFF
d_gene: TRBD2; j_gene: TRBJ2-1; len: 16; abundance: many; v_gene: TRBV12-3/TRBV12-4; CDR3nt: TGTGCCAGCAGCCGCTGGACTAGCGGGAGTAGTAATGAGCAGTTCTTC; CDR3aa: CASSRWTSGSSNEQFF
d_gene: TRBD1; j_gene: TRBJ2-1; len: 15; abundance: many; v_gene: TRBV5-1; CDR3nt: TGCGCCAGCAGCCCTGGGACAGGGGGAGGCAATGAGCAGTTCTTC; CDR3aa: CASSPGTGGGNEQFF
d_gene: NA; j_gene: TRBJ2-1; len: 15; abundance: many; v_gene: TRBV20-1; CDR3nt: TGCAGTGCTAGAGATCGGAAGCTAGCCTACAATGAGCAGTTCTTC; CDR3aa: CSARDRKLAYNEQFF
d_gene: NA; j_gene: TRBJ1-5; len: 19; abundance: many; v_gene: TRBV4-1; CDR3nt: TGCGCCAGCAGCCAAGAGCCACCCAGCGGGGGCGGACGGAGTCAGCCCCAGCATTTT; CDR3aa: CASSQEPPSGGGRSQPQHF
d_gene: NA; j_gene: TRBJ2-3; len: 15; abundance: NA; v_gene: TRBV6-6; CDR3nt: TGTGCCAGCAGTTACAGACGGGGGCGCACAGATACGCAGTATTTT; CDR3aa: CASSYRRGRTDTQYF
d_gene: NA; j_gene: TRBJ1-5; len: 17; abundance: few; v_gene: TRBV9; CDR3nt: TGTGCCAGCACCACTTTTCGGATAGCGGTTCGCAATCAGCCCCAGCATTTT; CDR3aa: CASTTFRIAVRNQPQHF